The clone carrying this T cell receptor (beta chain) has just one count. The antigen is not known. The source of the sample is a study of blood T cells in healthy people across ages. A second PCR of 7 to 11 cycles used a sample-barcoded 5' primer and a J-beta primer mix. TCRdb re-called the 5' RACE reads with MiXCR, one entry per CDR3 protein. The sample has some 1.6 million distinct CDR3 sequences; around 35% are singletons. CDR1 and CDR2 from the germline V gene are SNHLY and FYNNEI. This CDR3 is built from 13 residues. V was clipped by 3 bases and J by 7 bases, with 10 bases between them. General observations from the study: What prevented conclusive comparison of naive and antigen-experienced cells was that PBMCs were unsorted. Diversity of TCR beta correlated strongly with naive T cell percentage.

The specimen was blood. The TCR originated in a woman aged 25 to 39 in good health. The chain joins TRBV2 to TRBJ2-1; D is undetermined. The CDR3 sequence is CASSERHLNEQFF. For the CDR3, the DNA is TGTGCCAGCAGTGAGAGGCACCTAAATGAGCAGTTCTTC.